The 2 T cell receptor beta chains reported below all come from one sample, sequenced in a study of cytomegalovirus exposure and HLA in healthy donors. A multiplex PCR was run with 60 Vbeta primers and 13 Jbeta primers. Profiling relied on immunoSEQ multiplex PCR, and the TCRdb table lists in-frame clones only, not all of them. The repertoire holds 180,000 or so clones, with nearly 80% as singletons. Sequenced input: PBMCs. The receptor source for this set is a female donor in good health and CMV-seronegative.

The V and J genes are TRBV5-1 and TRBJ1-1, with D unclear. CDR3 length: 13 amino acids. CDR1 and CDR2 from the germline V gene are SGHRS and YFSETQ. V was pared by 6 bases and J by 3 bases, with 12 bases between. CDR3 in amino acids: CASNEGTDTEAFF. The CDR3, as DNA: TGCGCCAGCAATGAGGGCACGGACACTGAAGCTTTCTTT.

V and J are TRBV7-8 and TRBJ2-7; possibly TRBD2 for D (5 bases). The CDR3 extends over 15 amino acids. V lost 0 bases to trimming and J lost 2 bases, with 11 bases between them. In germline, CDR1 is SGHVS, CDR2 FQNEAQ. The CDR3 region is CASSLASSGTYEQYF. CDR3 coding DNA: TGTGCCAGCAGCTTAGCGTCCAGCGGCACCTACGAGCAGTACTTC.